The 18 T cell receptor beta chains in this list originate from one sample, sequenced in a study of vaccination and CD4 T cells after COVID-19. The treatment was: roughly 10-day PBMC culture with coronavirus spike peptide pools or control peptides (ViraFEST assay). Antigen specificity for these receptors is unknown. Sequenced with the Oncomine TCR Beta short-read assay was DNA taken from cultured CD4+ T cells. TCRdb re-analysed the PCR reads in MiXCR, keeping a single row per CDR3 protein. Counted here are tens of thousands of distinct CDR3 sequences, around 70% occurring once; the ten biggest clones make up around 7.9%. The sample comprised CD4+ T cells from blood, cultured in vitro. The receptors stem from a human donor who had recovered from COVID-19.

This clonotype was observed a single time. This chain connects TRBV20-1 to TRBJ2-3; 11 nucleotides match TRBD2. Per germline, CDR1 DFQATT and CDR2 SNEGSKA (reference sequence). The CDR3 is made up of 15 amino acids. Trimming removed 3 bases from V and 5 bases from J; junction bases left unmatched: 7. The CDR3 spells CSASGLAGMVDTQYF. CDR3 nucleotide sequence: TGCAGTGCTAGCGGACTAGCGGGCATGGTAGATACGCAGTATTTT.

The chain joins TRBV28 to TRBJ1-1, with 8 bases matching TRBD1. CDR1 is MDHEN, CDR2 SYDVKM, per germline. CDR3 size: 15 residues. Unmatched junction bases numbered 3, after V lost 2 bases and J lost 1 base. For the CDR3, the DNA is TGTGCCAGCAGTTTAATACAGGGGGGGAACACTGAAGCTTTCTTT. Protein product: CASSLIQGGNTEAFF.

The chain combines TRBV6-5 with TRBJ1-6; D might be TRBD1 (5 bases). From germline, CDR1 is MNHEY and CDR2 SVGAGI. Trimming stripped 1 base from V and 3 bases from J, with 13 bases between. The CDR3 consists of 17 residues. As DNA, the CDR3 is TGTGCCAGCAGTTACTTTCAGGGAATGGGCTATAATTCACCCCTCCACTTT. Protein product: CASSYFQGMGYNSPLHF.

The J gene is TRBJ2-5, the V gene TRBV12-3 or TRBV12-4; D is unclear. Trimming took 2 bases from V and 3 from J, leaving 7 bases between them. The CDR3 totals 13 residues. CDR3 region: CASSLPEKETQYF. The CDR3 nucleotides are TGTGCCAGCAGTTTACCAGAGAAAGAGACCCAGTACTTC.

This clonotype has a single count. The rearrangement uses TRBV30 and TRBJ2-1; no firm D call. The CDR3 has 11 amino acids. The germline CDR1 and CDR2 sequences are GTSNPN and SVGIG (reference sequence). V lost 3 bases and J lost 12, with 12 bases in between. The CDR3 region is CAWRIHRGQFF. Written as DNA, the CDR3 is TGTGCCTGGAGGATCCACCGAGGGCAGTTCTTC.

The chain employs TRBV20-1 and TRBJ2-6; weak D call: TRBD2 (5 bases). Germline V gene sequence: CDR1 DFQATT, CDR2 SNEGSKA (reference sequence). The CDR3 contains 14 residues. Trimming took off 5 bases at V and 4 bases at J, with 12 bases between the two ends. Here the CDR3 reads CSAGLRGGANVLTF. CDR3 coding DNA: TGCAGTGCTGGGCTCCGGGGAGGGGCCAACGTCCTGACTTTC.

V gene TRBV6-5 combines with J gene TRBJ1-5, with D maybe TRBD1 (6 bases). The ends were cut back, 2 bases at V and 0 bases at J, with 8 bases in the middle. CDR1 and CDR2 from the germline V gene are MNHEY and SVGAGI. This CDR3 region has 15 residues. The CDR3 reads CASSYRGDSNQPQHF. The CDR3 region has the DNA TGTGCCAGCAGTTACAGGGGGGATAGCAATCAGCCCCAGCATTTT.

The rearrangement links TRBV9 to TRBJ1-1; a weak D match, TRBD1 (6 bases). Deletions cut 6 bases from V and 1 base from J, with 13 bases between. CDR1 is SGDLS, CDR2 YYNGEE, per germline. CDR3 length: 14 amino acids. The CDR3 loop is CASTPTGQNTEAFF. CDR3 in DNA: TGTGCCAGCACCCCGACAGGCCAGAACACTGAAGCTTTCTTT.

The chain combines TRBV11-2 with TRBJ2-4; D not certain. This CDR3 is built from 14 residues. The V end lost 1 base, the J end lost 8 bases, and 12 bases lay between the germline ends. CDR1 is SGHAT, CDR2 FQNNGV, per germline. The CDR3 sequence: CASSLGQQYDIQYF. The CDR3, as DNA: TGTGCCAGCAGCTTAGGCCAGCAGTACGACATTCAGTACTTC.

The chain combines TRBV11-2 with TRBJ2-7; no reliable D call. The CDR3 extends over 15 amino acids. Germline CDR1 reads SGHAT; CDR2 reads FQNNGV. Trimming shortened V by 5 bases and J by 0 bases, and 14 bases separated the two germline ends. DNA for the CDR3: TGTGCCAGCAGCCGCCGCGGAGAGAGCTCCTACGAGCAGTACTTC. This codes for CASSRRGESSYEQYF.

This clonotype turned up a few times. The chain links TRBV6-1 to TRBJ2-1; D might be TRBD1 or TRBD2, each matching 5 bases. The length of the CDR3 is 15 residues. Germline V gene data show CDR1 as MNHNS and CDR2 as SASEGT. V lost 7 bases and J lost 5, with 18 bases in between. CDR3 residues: CASKRGPARDNEQFF. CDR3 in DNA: TGTGCCAGCAAACGGGGCCCGGCTCGGGACAATGAGCAGTTCTTC.

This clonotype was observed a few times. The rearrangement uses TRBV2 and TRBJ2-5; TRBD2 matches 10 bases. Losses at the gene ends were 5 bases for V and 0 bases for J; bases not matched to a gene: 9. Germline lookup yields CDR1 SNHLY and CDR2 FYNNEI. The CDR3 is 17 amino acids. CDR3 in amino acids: CASSNPGLASYQETQYF. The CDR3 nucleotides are TGTGCCAGCAGTAACCCGGGACTAGCGTCGTACCAAGAGACCCAGTACTTC.

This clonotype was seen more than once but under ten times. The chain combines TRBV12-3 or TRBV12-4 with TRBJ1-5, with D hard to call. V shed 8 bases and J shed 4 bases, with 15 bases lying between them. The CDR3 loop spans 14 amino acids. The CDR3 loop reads CASGRRLGNQPQHF. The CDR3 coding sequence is TGTGCCAGCGGTAGACGTTTGGGAAATCAGCCCCAGCATTTT.

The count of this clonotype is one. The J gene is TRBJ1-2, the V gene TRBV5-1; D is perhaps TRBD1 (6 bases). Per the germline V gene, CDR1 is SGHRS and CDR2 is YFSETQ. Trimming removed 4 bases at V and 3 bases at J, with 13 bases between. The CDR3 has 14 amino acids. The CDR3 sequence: CASSLPGDDYGYTF. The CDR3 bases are TGCGCCAGCAGCCTACCAGGGGACGACTATGGCTACACCTTC.

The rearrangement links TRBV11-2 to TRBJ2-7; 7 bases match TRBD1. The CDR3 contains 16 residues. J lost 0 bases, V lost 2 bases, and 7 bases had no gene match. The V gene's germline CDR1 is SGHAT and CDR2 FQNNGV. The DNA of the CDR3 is TGTGCCAGCAGCTTACTTCCGACAGGGACCTCCTACGAGCAGTACTTC. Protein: CASSLLPTGTSYEQYF.

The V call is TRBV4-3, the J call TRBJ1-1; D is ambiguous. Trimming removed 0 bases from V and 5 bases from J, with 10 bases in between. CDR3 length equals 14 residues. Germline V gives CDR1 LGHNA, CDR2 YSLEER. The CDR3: CASSQDTRLTEAFF. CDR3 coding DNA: TGCGCCAGCAGCCAAGATACGCGGTTGACTGAAGCTTTCTTT.

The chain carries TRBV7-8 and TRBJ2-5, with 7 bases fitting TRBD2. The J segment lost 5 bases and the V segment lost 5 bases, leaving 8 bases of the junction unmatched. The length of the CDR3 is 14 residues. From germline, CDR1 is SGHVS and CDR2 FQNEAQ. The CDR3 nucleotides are TGTGCCAGCAGCCCGAACCTCGGGAGGGAGACCCAGTACTTC. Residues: CASSPNLGRETQYF.

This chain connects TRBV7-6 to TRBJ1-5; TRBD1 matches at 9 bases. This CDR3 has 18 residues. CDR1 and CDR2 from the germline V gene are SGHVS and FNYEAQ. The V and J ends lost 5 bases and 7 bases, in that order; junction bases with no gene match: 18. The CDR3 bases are TGTGCCAGCAGCCTAGTCGGCTCGGGACAGGGATCTAGCCAGCCCCAGCATTTT. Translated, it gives CASSLVGSGQGSSQPQHF.